This T cell receptor (beta chain) emerged from a study of regulatory T cells in long-lasting Graves disease. The wider study: Patients newly diagnosed with Graves' had been on antithyroid drugs for under 3 months.

The CDR3 totals 12 residues. V was pared by 3 bases and J by 1 base, with 7 bases between. Germline V gene sequence: CDR1 DFQATT, CDR2 SNEGSKA (reference sequence). Building the TCR beta libraries relied on iRepertoire HTBI primers, and CDR3 regions underwent Arm-PCR. TCRdb passed the multiplex PCR reads through MiXCR, listing each CDR3 protein once. There are around 460,000 distinct CDR3 sequences in the sample; 14% occur only once, and roughly 15% lies in the top ten. As to this clonotype: The CDR3 carries no conserved terminal phenylalanine or tryptophan, so it likely arises from a read error.

Time point here: newly diagnosed GD, antithyroid drugs for less than 3 months. Following extraction of RNA from PBMCs, that RNA was used to make the TCR library. Patients were enrolled at an endocrinology department in Xi'an, China. Peripheral blood, roughly 8.1 milliliters of it, was drawn into EDTA tubes. These same records also appear under a second study, on T cells in Graves' hyperthyroidism and ophthalmopathy. That study adds: Exclusion of a patient resulted from uncontrolled infection, other autoimmune disease, pregnancy or lactation.

The TCR sequence derives from a woman in her 50s with Graves disease. The input for sequencing was peripheral blood mononuclear cells (PBMCs), taken at new diagnosis, from a patient treated with antithyroid drugs. V is TRBV20-1 and J is TRBJ2-7; D unclear. The CDR3 loop reads CSAREGSYEQYL. The DNA for the CDR3 is TGCAGTGCTAGGGAAGGGTCCTACGAGCAGTACCTC.